A selection of T cell receptor beta chains follows, all from one sample in a study of T cell responses to AZD1222 COVID-19 vaccine. The repertoire was sequenced with immunoSEQ multiplex PCR; TCRdb's copy has only in-frame clones and lacks some. The top ten hold around 15% of the sample, which has around 160,000 clones, about 87% seen once. This specimen consisted of peripheral blood, obtained on day 0 of AZD1222 vaccination. These TCRs come from an adult in good health. Both conserved end residues are part of each CDR3. A D gene is named only where the DNA matches it firmly. Size is omitted from some rows. Given values are once, few, many or a class for expanded clones.

NA	NA	TRBV9	TRBJ1-4	TGTGCCAGCAGCGTTGGCAGGGACGAAAAACTGTTTTTT	CASSVGRDEKLFF
NA	TRBD2	TRBV4-2	TRBJ2-5	TGTGCCAGCAGCCCTGGGACTAGCGGGGGTCCGGAGACCCAGTACTTC	CASSPGTSGGPETQYF
NA	NA	TRBV6-5	TRBJ1-6	TGTGCCAGCAGACAAGAGGGCATGAGTTCACCCCTCCACTTT	CASRQEGMSSPLHF
NA	TRBD2	TRBV4-2	TRBJ2-5	TGTGCCAGCAGCCTAAAACCGGGACTAGCGGGGGGGAGACAAGAGACCCAGTACTTC	CASSLKPGLAGGRQETQYF
NA	TRBD2	TRBV4-3	TRBJ2-3	TGCGCCAGCAGCCAAGATGGAGCGGGAGCTACAGCCACAGATACGCAGTATTTT	CASSQDGAGATATDTQYF
NA	TRBD1	TRBV3-1/TRBV3-2	TRBJ1-2	TGTGCCAGCAGTCACCCCGGTGCCACAGGGGTTGAATATGGCTACACCTTC	CASSHPGATGVEYGYTF
NA	NA	TRBV5-4	TRBJ2-5	TGTGCCAGCAGCTTGCGCAGGGGGGGAGAGACCCAGTACTTC	CASSLRRGGETQYF
NA	NA	TRBV27	TRBJ1-2	TGTGCCAGCAGACCTTCGAGTTTCTATGGCTACACCTTC	CASRPSSFYGYTF
NA	NA	TRBV7-3	TRBJ2-5	TGTGCCAGCAGCTCGTTCGGGGGCCCAGAGACCCAGTACTTC	CASSSFGGPETQYF
few	NA	TRBV19	TRBJ1-2	TGTGCCAGTAGACCTTATGACAGGTCCTATGGCTACACCTTC	CASRPYDRSYGYTF
few	TRBD2	TRBV6-2/TRBV6-3	TRBJ2-5	TGTGCCAGCAGCCACCTGGGGGCCGCCGGGCGCGGGGGGACGGAGACCCAGTACTTC	CASSHLGAAGRGGTETQYF
few	NA	TRBV10-3	TRBJ1-3	TGTGCCATCCGGGGAGACTCTGGAAACACCATATATTTT	CAIRGDSGNTIYF
NA	TRBD1	TRBV2	TRBJ1-4	TGTGCCTGTGGACGGGACAGGGGTGAAAAACTGTTTTTT	CACGRDRGEKLFF
NA	TRBD1	TRBV5-1	TRBJ1-2	TGCGCCAGCAGCTCGGGACAGGGGTCCTCCGGCTACACCTTC	CASSSGQGSSGYTF
NA	TRBD1	TRBV19	TRBJ2-6	TGTGCCAGTAGCGTACAGGGGACTGGGGCCAACGTCCTGACTTTC	CASSVQGTGANVLTF
NA	TRBD1	TRBV7-8	TRBJ2-5	TGTGCCAGCTCCAGGGGGCGCCGAGAGACCCAGTACTTC	CASSRGRRETQYF
NA	TRBD1	TRBV7-9	TRBJ1-1	TGTGCCAGCAACACAGGGGACGCTGAAGCTTTCTTT	CASNTGDAEAFF
NA	NA	TRBV28	TRBJ1-2	TGTGCCAGCAGTAGACGGACAAGGAGTACATATGGCTACACCTTC	CASSRRTRSTYGYTF
NA	NA	TRBV19	TRBJ1-4	TGTGCCAGTAGTATCTTCTGGGGAAATAATGAAAAACTGTTTTTT	CASSIFWGNNEKLFF
NA	TRBD2	TRBV9	TRBJ2-1	TGTGCCAGCAGCGTCTCAGCGGGGGGGTCAAGTGAGCAGTTCTTC	CASSVSAGGSSEQFF
NA	TRBD1	TRBV19	TRBJ1-6	TGTGCCAGTACCAGACAGGGATTATCTAATTCACCCCTCCACTTT	CASTRQGLSNSPLHF
NA	TRBD2	TRBV3-1/TRBV3-2	TRBJ2-3	TGTGCCAGCAGCCAAGATGCGTCTAGCGGGGGGCCCATCCCATCGGGCACAGATACGCAGTATTTT	CASSQDASSGGPIPSGTDTQYF
NA	TRBD2	TRBV5-4	TRBJ2-7	TGTGCCAGCAGCTTGGGACAGCGGGATGGGCAGTACTTC	CASSLGQRDGQYF
NA	NA	TRBV5-5	TRBJ1-2	TGTGCCAGCAGCTTGATCAACGCATATGGCTACACCTTC	CASSLINAYGYTF
NA	NA	TRBV7-9	TRBJ1-1	TGTGCCAGCAGCTTATACAACACTGAAGCTTTCTTT	CASSLYNTEAFF